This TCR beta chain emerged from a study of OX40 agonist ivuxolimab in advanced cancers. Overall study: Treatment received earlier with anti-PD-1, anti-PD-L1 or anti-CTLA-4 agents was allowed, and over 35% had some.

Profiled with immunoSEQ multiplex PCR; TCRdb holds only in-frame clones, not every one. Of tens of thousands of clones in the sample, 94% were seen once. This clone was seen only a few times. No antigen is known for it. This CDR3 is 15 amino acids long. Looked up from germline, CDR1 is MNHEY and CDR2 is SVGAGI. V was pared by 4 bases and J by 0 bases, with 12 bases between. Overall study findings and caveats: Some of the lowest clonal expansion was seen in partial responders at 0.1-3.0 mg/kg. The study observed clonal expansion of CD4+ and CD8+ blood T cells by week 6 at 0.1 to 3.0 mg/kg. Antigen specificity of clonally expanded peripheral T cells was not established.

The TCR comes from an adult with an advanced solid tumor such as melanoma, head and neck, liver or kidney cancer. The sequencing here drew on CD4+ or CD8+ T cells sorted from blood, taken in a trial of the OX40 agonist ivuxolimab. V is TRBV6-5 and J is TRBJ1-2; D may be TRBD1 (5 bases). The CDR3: CASSFSGITNYGYTF. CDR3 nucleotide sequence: TGTGCCAGCAGTTTCTCAGGGATAACTAACTATGGCTACACCTTC.